This entry describes one TCR beta chain. This clone's antigen is unknown. Base qualities are not recorded, but no much larger clone differs from it by a single base. Ficoll-Paque density gradient centrifugation was used to isolate PBMCs. The data were produced on an Illumina NovaSeq 6000. Using 5'RACE with constant-segment primers, TCRalpha and TCRbeta cDNA libraries were constructed, with sample barcodes and unique molecular identifiers added in the process. Trizol reagent was used to extract RNA from every sample. Amplification of the libraries took two PCR steps, and the second step added a second sample barcode plus Illumina TruSeq adapters. Sequencing of the libraries was done on an Illumina NovaSeq, producing 2 x 150 bp paired-end reads. The paper's data handling went like this. Demultiplexing of reads and collapsing into UMI-guided consensus sequences were performed with migec v1.2.7. Using mixcr v2.1.11, the UMI consensuses were aligned to TRA and TRB V and J templates and assembled into clonotypes. A clonotype was counted as expanded or contracted only when both edgeR and NoisET called the clonotype significant, with the noise models trained on biological replicates. edgeR calls used a false discovery rate-adjusted p below 0.01 and a log2 fold-change threshold of 1. As an exploratory analysis of dynamics, max-normalized trajectories of the 1000 most abundant clonotypes were examined by PCA with hierarchical clustering. The CD4 or CD8 phenotype of responding clones was assigned using the separately sequenced CD4+ and CD8+ repertoires. The raw public reads went through TCRdb reprocessing: fastp at Q25, MiXCR clone calling, in-frame beta chains kept. Rows with a matching CDR3 protein are joined into one entry that keeps the most common DNA and genes. The V and J calls shown here were made by TCRdb, not taken from the authors' results. Here the sample has a few hundred thousand distinct CDR3 sequences; approximately 25% occur a single time. Together, the top ten hold around 9% of the sample.

Cut back by 6 bases and 1 base, the V and J ends lie 9 bases apart. The CDR3 measures 13 amino acids from cysteine to phenylalanine. This entry keeps only the CDR3 DNA: 39 bases, framed from base 1. CDR1 is given as MNHEY and CDR2 as SMNVEV, both from the germline V gene (reference sequence). This entry belongs to a study of T-cell memory formation after mild COVID-19 listed by TCRdb under 2021. Turning to the overall study: TCR sequence clusters from the two donors were largely donor specific. T-cell clones expanding and contracting after mild COVID-19 in a couple of donors were tracked by longitudinal TCRalpha and TCRbeta repertoire sequencing. Two young, previously healthy adult volunteers made up the cohort, one male and one female. Overall study outcomes, separate from this receptor: SARS-CoV-2 specificity was not confirmed for the second-wave clones peaking on day 37. Contracting CD4+ clones appeared mostly in the CM and EM memory subsets, whereas CD8+ clones were enriched in EMRA. Clones that contracted from day 15 to 85 showed balanced CD4/CD8 phenotypes, whereas a second wave of clones that expanded from day 15 to 37 leaned towards CD4+. The study covered only a couple of mild cases, and larger cohorts including severe cases with pre-infection samples were considered necessary. Some responding clones were detected in pre-infection memory, which suggested that pre-existing cross-reactive memory T cells had joined the SARS-CoV-2 response.

The source of this sequence is an adult woman who had mild COVID-19 (a few samples of this study predate the infection). The sample titles of this study are shuffled in the database, so cell type and time point are left out; the donor was told from shared clones. The sequencing input was PBMCs or a T cell subset sorted from them (not recorded which). This chain joins TRBV27 to TRBJ1-1; confidence is insufficient to name the D gene. At the DNA level, the sequence is TGTGCCAGCAGCACAATCAGGAACACTGAAGCTTTCTTT. This codes for CASSTIRNTEAFF.